This T cell receptor beta chain originates from a study of T cell responses to AZD1222 COVID-19 vaccine. Researchers grouped second doses given at about 4 or about 12 weeks into one pool. Trimming removed 6 bases from V and 0 bases from J, with 12 bases in between. This CDR3 contains 15 residues. Germline CDR1 and CDR2: MNHEY and SVGEGT. Only in-frame clones appear in the TCRdb table, and some are missing; sequencing was by immunoSEQ multiplex PCR. The sample shows 150,000 to 200,000 clones, 90% of them seen only once. The rearrangement joins TRBV6-2 or TRBV6-3 to TRBJ1-5; D is undetermined. The origin of this receptor is an adult who received the AZD1222 COVID-19 vaccine. This sample comprised peripheral blood, obtained 28 days after the second AZD1222 dose. The CDR3: CASSRGGYSNQPQHF. DNA for the CDR3: TGTGCCAGCAGCCGGGGAGGCTATAGCAATCAGCCCCAGCATTTT.